Listed here are 25 T cell receptor beta chains from one sample, sequenced in a study of neurological immune-mediated disorders. Each CDR3 protein is one row after TCRdb ran MiXCR on the 5' RACE reads. The table lists around 66,000 distinct CDR3 sequences, less than 5.5% of them singletons. The sample comprised PBMCs. The source is a woman between 25 and 40 years old with multiple sclerosis.

For this clonotype: This may arise from a read error, as a much more abundant clone is one base away. CDR3 protein: CASSQTAGAKVLTF. For the CDR3, the DNA is TGTGCCAGCAGCCAAACGGCTGGGGCCAAAGTCCTGACTTTC. The genes are TRBV27 and TRBJ2-6; tentatively, D is TRBD1 (5 bases). The CDR3 consists of 14 residues. Germline V gene lookup returns CDR1 MNHEY and CDR2 SMNVEV (reference sequence). Combining the CDR3 with reference TRBV27 and TRBJ2-6 gives the whole variable domain EAQVTQNPRYLITVTGKKLTVTCSQNMNHEYMSWYRQDPGLGLRQIYYSMNVEVTDKGDVPEGYKVSRKEKRNFPLILESPSPNQTSLYFCASSQTAGAKVLTFGAGSRLTVL.

Of note for this clonotype: This sequence may be a read error, since a much larger clone differs from it by one base. This sequence joins TRBV29-1 and TRBJ1-1; D perhaps matches TRBD1 (6 bases). CDR1 is SQVTM and CDR2 is ANQGSEA in the germline V gene. This CDR3 is built from 13 residues. V dropped 1 base and J dropped 5 bases, with 11 bases sitting between them. As DNA, the CDR3 is TGCAGCGTTGAAGCCAAGAGGGGGACTGAAGCTTTCTTT. Amino acids: CSVEAKRGTEAFF.

This clonotype was seen repeatedly, ten times or more. The rearrangement links TRBV20-1 to TRBJ2-3; 12 bases line up with TRBD2. The CDR3 covers 15 residues. J gave up 3 bases and V 6 bases, and 7 bases lay outside the gene matches. Germline loops: CDR1 DFQATT, CDR2 SNEGSKA (reference sequence). The CDR3 DNA reads TGCAGTGCCATGACTAGCGGGGGCTTTACAGATACGCAGTATTTT. Translated: CSAMTSGGFTDTQYF.

This clonotype occurred many times. V gene TRBV5-1 combines with J gene TRBJ1-1; maybe TRBD1 (6 bases). Germline CDR1 and CDR2: SGHRS and YFSETQ. The ends were cut back, 4 bases at V and 4 bases at J, with 17 bases in the middle. The CDR3 has 15 amino acids. The CDR3: CASSGGRGGGTEAFF. The CDR3 nucleotides read TGCGCCAGCAGCGGTGGAAGGGGAGGGGGCACTGAAGCTTTCTTT.

To note about this clonotype: The junction and the germline gene differ at one end; a read error may be behind it. The chain employs TRBV20-1 and TRBJ1-5, with D maybe TRBD1 (6 bases). CDR1 is DFQATT, CDR2 SNEGSKA, per germline (reference sequence). There are 13 residues in the CDR3. CDR3 coding DNA: TGCAGTGCTAAATCACAGGGCGATCAGCCCCAGAATTTT. It is translated as CSAKSQGDQPQNF.

This clonotype was seen many times. The chain recombines TRBV20-1 with TRBJ1-4, with D hard to call. Germline V CDR1 and CDR2: DFQATT, SNEGSKA (reference sequence). The CDR3 is made up of 15 amino acids. The germline V and J ends were trimmed by 3 bases and 2 bases, with 13 bases remaining between them. This chain's CDR3 is CSARPPGLTNEKLFF. The CDR3 nucleotides are TGCAGTGCTAGGCCCCCAGGTTTGACTAATGAAAAACTGTTTTTT.

There are many counts of this clonotype. The chain has TRBV20-1 and TRBJ2-3; the D is unclear. CDR1 is DFQATT and CDR2 is SNEGSKA in the germline V gene (reference sequence). Trimming removed 0 bases from V and 4 bases from J, with 14 bases in between. The CDR3 length is 15 residues. CDR3 loop: CSARDLTDLADTQYF. In nucleotides, the CDR3 is TGCAGTGCTAGAGATCTTACGGACCTTGCAGATACGCAGTATTTT.

Worth noting for this clonotype: A read error may explain this, as a much larger clone is one base away. The chain recombines TRBV5-6 with TRBJ2-1; unclear D gene. This CDR3 contains 14 residues. Trimming stripped 0 bases from V and 3 bases from J, with 7 bases between. The germline V gene encodes CDR1 SGHDT and CDR2 YYEEEE. The CDR3 loop reads CASSLGKYYNEQFF. CDR3 nucleotides: TGTGCCAGCAGCTTGGGAAAGTACTACAATGAGCAGTTCTTC.

The V call is TRBV6-5, the J call TRBJ1-1; no clear D. V shed 4 bases and J shed 1 base, with 10 bases lying between them. The CDR3 covers 14 residues. Germline V gene sequence: CDR1 MNHEY, CDR2 SVGAGI. The CDR3 loop is CASSSIVTNTEAFF. The CDR3 bases are TGTGCCAGCAGTTCCATCGTTACGAACACTGAAGCTTTCTTT.

This clonotype was observed a few times. This chain links TRBV12-3 or TRBV12-4 with TRBJ1-4; D gene uncertain. Between the trimmed V and J ends, which lost 3 bases and 8 bases, there was a span of 13 bases. This CDR3 has 14 amino acids. In nucleotides, the CDR3 is TGTGCCAGCAGTTTTGGGAGGCCAAGAGAAAAACTGTTTTTT. Translation gives CASSFGRPREKLFF.

This clonotype was found many times. Germline is not matched at one junction end, which may reflect a read error. V and J are TRBV6-1 and TRBJ1-5, with TRBD1 matching over 9 bases. CDR1 and CDR2 from the germline V gene are MNHNS and SASEGT. This CDR3 is 18 amino acids long. CDR3 in amino acids: CASSEGWTGVFGNQPQNF. The DNA for the CDR3 is TGTGCCAGCAGTGAAGGATGGACAGGGGTCTTTGGCAATCAGCCCCAGAATTTT.

This sequence joins TRBV5-1 and TRBJ2-1; 9 nucleotides match TRBD2. This CDR3 spans 15 amino acids. J was trimmed by 1 base and V by 3 bases; bases with no gene match: 2. Germline V gives CDR1 SGHRS, CDR2 YFSETQ. The CDR3 DNA reads as TGCGCCAGCAGCTCGGCGGGAGGGTCCTACAATGAGCAGTTCTTC. It translates to CASSSAGGSYNEQFF.

The chain couples TRBV5-4 to TRBJ1-1; D gene unclear. The CDR3 runs 17 residues. Trimming left V 3 bases short and J 0 bases short, with 18 bases between. CDR1 is SGHNT, CDR2 YYREEE, per germline (reference sequence). CDR3 DNA sequence: TGTGCCAGCAGCTCCGGCGCCACTCGTTCCATGAACACTGAAGCTTTCTTT. Its protein product is CASSSGATRSMNTEAFF.

This clonotype has ten or more counts. The chain employs TRBV25-1 and TRBJ1-4, with no clear D. The germline gives CDR1 MGHDK, CDR2 SYGVNS. The CDR3 totals 13 residues. The ends were cut back, 3 bases at V and 7 bases at J, with 9 bases in the middle. The CDR3 loop reads CASSERVVEKLFF. The CDR3, as DNA: TGTGCCAGCAGTGAGAGGGTAGTTGAAAAACTGTTTTTT. Supplemented by reference TRBV25-1 and TRBJ1-4, the full variable domain reads EADIYQTPRYLVIGTGKKITLECSQTMGHDKMYWYQQDPGMELHLIHYSYGVNSTEKGDLSSESTVSRIRTEHFPLTLESARPSHTSQYLCASSERVVEKLFFGSGTQLSVL.

This clonotype has ten or more counts. The chain combines TRBV5-1 with TRBJ2-4; D is possibly TRBD2 (6 bases). CDR3 size: 15 residues. The germline CDR1 and CDR2 sequences are SGHRS and YFSETQ. V was cut by 0 bases and J by 7 bases, with 14 bases left in between. The CDR3 loop reads CASSLEGRGLNIQYF. The CDR3 DNA reads TGCGCCAGCAGCTTGGAGGGGCGGGGACTGAACATTCAGTACTTC.

In its sample, this clonotype was seen many times. The chain couples TRBV20-1 to TRBJ2-2, with TRBD1 identical over 12 bases. The germline CDR1 and CDR2 sequences are DFQATT and SNEGSKA (reference sequence). The CDR3 is 15 residues long. The trim removed 6 bases at V and 6 bases at J, leaving 8 bases unmatched. The CDR3 reads CSALTGQGAAGELFF. CDR3 nucleotides: TGCAGTGCCCTGACGGGACAGGGGGCTGCCGGGGAGCTGTTTTTT.

This chain uses TRBV20-1 with TRBJ2-7, with D perhaps TRBD2 (7 bases). Germline assignment: CDR1 DFQATT and CDR2 SNEGSKA (reference sequence). Trimming took off 7 bases at V and 5 bases at J, with 15 bases between the two ends. The CDR3 spans 12 residues. CDR3 region: CSVLGAGDEQYF. The CDR3 DNA sequence: TGCAGTGTTCTGGGGGCGGGGGACGAGCAGTACTTC.

The rearrangement joins TRBV11-2 to TRBJ2-3; D is perhaps TRBD2 (7 bases). Trimming shortened V by 4 bases and J by 9 bases, and 23 bases separated the two germline ends. Germline CDR1 SGHAT, CDR2 FQNNGV. The CDR3 is 16 amino acids. The CDR3: CASSSPRGGATRTQYF. DNA of the CDR3: TGTGCCAGCAGCTCCCCTCGCGGGGGCGCGACGAGGACGCAGTATTTT.

This clonotype was seen many times. V usage is TRBV20-1 and J usage is TRBJ2-5; unclear D gene. The CDR3 loop spans 16 amino acids. V was pared by 1 base and J by 2 bases, with 17 bases between. Germline V gene sequence: CDR1 DFQATT, CDR2 SNEGSKA (reference sequence). This CDR3 is CSARVSSAAHQETQYF. CDR3 nucleotides: TGCAGTGCTAGAGTCAGTTCGGCAGCCCATCAAGAGACCCAGTACTTC.

This clonotype occurred many times. The chain is built from TRBV20-1 and TRBJ2-3; D is possibly TRBD1 (5 bases). Germline V lookup: CDR1 DFQATT, CDR2 SNEGSKA (reference sequence). The V gene lost 0 bases and the J gene lost 4 bases, with 14 bases spanning the gap. The CDR3 totals 15 residues. In DNA, the CDR3 is TGCAGTGCTAGAGATGGTAGGGGCCACTCAGATACGCAGTATTTT. Protein sequence: CSARDGRGHSDTQYF.

This clonotype was seen only a few times. The rearrangement joins TRBV5-1 to TRBJ1-2, with D uncertain. Trimming shortened V by 2 bases and J by 8 bases, and 16 bases separated the two germline ends. CDR3 length: 14 amino acids. Germline CDR1 SGHRS, CDR2 YFSETQ. The CDR3: CASSLESPAGGYTF. CDR3 in DNA: TGCGCCAGCAGCTTAGAGAGCCCCGCGGGGGGCTACACCTTC.

The table lists this clonotype with many counts. The V gene is TRBV5-5, the J gene TRBJ2-5; possibly TRBD2 for D (5 bases). The CDR3 loop spans 15 amino acids. With 5 bases removed from V and 1 base from J, the gap between germline ends came to 15 bases. Germline CDR1 reads SGHKS; CDR2 reads YYEKEE (reference sequence). The CDR3 region is CASSRVTSGQETQYF. CDR3 DNA sequence: TGTGCCAGCAGTCGCGTAACGAGCGGCCAAGAGACCCAGTACTTC.

The chain employs TRBV5-1 and TRBJ1-3; D gene uncertain. There are 14 residues in the CDR3. CDR1 and CDR2 (germline): SGHRS, YFSETQ. Trimming pared 7 bases from V and 3 bases from J, leaving 14 bases between. CDR3 amino acids: CASDRRAVGNTIYF. The DNA of the CDR3 is TGCGCCAGCGATCGGAGGGCAGTTGGAAACACCATATATTTT.

In its sample, this clonotype is medium-sized. This chain joins TRBV29-1 and TRBJ2-3; D unresolved. Germline lookup yields CDR1 SQVTM and CDR2 ANQGSEA. The CDR3 is 13 amino acids. V lost 6 bases and J 5 bases, leaving 15 bases between the germline ends. Here the CDR3 DNA reads TGCAGCGTCACCACGTTAGGGCAAGATACGCAGTATTTT. This translates into CSVTTLGQDTQYF.

This clonotype was counted ten times or more. This rearrangement joins TRBV27 to TRBJ1-1; 9 nucleotides line up with TRBD1. Trimming took 4 bases from V and 1 from J; bases not matched to a gene: 7. Per the germline V gene, CDR1 is MNHEY and CDR2 is SMNVEV (reference sequence). The CDR3 totals 16 residues. The CDR3 here is CASSSPGQGQNTEAFF. In DNA form, the CDR3 reads TGTGCCAGCAGTTCCCCGGGACAGGGACAGAACACTGAAGCTTTCTTT.